This T cell receptor beta chain derives from a study of blood T cell repertoires in COVID-19. Study details: From T cells, B-cell-depleted T cells, or PBMCs came the material, which was cDNA or gDNA.

The repertoire was sequenced with immunoSEQ multiplex PCR; TCRdb's copy has only in-frame clones and lacks some. This table has roughly 300,000 clones, roughly 87% appearing once. Trimming removed 7 bases from V and 2 bases from J, with 20 bases in between. This CDR3 contains 16 residues. The V gene's germline CDR1 is SGHAT and CDR2 FQNNGV. Residents of 24 US areas, aged roughly 18 to 89 years, made up the participants. Participant reports of clinical history set cohort assignment. The sequence was obtained from a young woman who had recovered from COVID-19. The V gene is TRBV11-2, the J gene TRBJ2-5, with D possibly TRBD2 on 6 matching bases. The sequencing input was PBMCs or T cells enriched from blood (not recorded which). In DNA form, the CDR3 reads TGTGCCAGCAAAAAGGTCGTAGCGGCCACGCAAGAGACCCAGTACTTC. Translation gives CASKKVVAATQETQYF.